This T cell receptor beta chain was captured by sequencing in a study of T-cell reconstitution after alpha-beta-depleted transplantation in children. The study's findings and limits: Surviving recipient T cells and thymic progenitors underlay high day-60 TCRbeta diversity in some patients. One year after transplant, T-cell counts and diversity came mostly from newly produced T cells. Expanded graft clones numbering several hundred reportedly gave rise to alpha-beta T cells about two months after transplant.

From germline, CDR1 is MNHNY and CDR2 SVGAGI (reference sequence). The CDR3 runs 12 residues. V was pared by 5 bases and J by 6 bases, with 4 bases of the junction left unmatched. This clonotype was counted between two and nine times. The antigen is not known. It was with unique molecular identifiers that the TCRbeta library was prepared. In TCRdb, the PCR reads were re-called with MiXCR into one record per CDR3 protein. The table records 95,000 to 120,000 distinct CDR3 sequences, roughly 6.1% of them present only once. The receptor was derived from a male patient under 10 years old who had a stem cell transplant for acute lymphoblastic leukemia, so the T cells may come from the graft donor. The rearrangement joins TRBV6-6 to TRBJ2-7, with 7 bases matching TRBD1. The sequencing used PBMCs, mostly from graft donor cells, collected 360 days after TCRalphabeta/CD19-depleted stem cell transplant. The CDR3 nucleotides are TGTGCCAGCAGTAAATACAGGGGCGAGCAGTACTTC. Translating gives CASSKYRGEQYF.